These 29 T cell receptor beta chains share one sample of origin, sequenced in a study of blood T cell repertoires in COVID-19. Measured with immunoSEQ multiplex PCR; TCRdb has only the in-frame clones, and not every one. The table shows around 140,000 clones, with about 80% occurring only once. The sequencing sample was made of peripheral blood. These receptors were obtained from a human donor in a cohort sampled during active COVID-19.

V usage is TRBV5-1 and J usage is TRBJ2-5; D might be TRBD2 (6 bases). The CDR3 sequence is 15 residues long. Germline CDR1 reads SGHRS; CDR2 reads YFSETQ. Trimming pared 2 bases from V and 4 bases from J, leaving 15 bases between. The chain's CDR3 is CASSLGGVGGETQYF. DNA for the CDR3: TGCGCCAGCAGCTTAGGTGGGGTCGGGGGAGAGACCCAGTACTTC.

The V and J genes are TRBV18 and TRBJ1-1, with 7 positions matching TRBD1. CDR1 and CDR2 from the germline V gene are KGHSH and LQKENI. The V segment lost 2 bases and the J segment 1 base; nucleotides outside the gene matches: 4. The CDR3 runs 15 residues. The CDR3 spells CASSPSGTENTEAFF. As DNA, the CDR3 is TGTGCCAGCTCACCATCCGGGACAGAGAACACTGAAGCTTTCTTT.

About this clone itself: Sequence at one end of the junction differs from germline and may be a read error. The chain employs TRBV6-5 and TRBJ2-1; D remains ambiguous. The CDR3 loop spans 14 amino acids. Germline CDR1 is MNHEY and CDR2 is SVGAGI. The CDR3 spells CASSDSSSYNEQFF. The CDR3 DNA follows: TGTGCCAGCAGTGACTCGAGCTCCTACAATGAGCAGTTCTTC.

This chain joins TRBV24-1 and TRBJ1-1; 8 bases match TRBD1. Losses at the gene ends were 10 bases for V and 4 bases for J; bases not matched to a gene: 7. Looked up from germline, CDR1 is KGHDR and CDR2 is SFDVKD. CDR3 size: 13 residues. The CDR3 coding sequence is TGTGCCACGACTCAGGGGGCTAGCACTGAAGCTTTCTTT. Encoded protein: CATTQGASTEAFF.

The chain uses TRBV15 and TRBJ2-5; 11 positions match TRBD1. Germline V gene sequence: CDR1 LNHNV, CDR2 YYDKDF (reference sequence). The CDR3 is 15 residues long. The V and J ends lost 0 bases and 5 bases, in that order; junction bases with no gene match: 2. CDR3 protein: CATSREGQGVETQYF. DNA of the CDR3: TGTGCCACCAGCAGAGAGGGACAGGGGGTGGAGACCCAGTACTTC.

The rearrangement joins TRBV4-1 to TRBJ1-4; D may be TRBD1 (6 bases). Looked up from germline, CDR1 is MGHRA and CDR2 is YSYEKL. This CDR3 spans 15 amino acids. Trimming took 4 bases from V and 4 from J, leaving 13 bases between them. CDR3 protein: CASSLPGQDNEKLFF. The CDR3 nucleotides read TGCGCCAGCAGCCTTCCGGGACAAGATAATGAAAAACTGTTTTTT.

The V gene is TRBV14, the J gene TRBJ1-4, with 7 positions matching TRBD1. CDR3 length: 14 residues. V shed 4 bases and J 8 bases; nucleotides not matched to a gene: 7. Looked up from germline, CDR1 is SGHDN and CDR2 is FVKESK. The CDR3, as DNA: TGTGCCAGCAGCCTCGACAGGGTTGGCGAAAAACTGTTTTTT. It encodes CASSLDRVGEKLFF.

The rearrangement joins TRBV27 to TRBJ2-6, with D possibly TRBD2 on 6 matching bases. The germline V and J ends were trimmed by 8 bases and 0 bases, with 11 bases remaining between them. The length of the CDR3 is 15 residues. Germline values: CDR1 MNHEY, CDR2 SMNVEV (reference sequence). The CDR3 bases are TGTGCCAGCGGGACTCAGCTCTCTGGGGCCAACGTCCTGACTTTC. Residues: CASGTQLSGANVLTF.

The V gene is TRBV25-1, the J gene TRBJ2-7; maybe TRBD1 (5 bases). The CDR3 loop spans 13 amino acids. Trimming cost V 1 base and J 1 base, with 5 bases left between them. Per the germline V gene, CDR1 is MGHDK and CDR2 is SYGVNS. The CDR3 region has the DNA TGTGCCAGCAGTGAATGGACATCCTACGAGCAGTACTTC. Protein: CASSEWTSYEQYF.

The genes are TRBV7-9 and TRBJ1-2; D gene uncertain. The V gene's germline CDR1 is SEHNR and CDR2 FQNEAQ (reference sequence). V was clipped by 2 bases and J by 4 bases, with 11 bases between them. The CDR3 runs to 14 residues. The CDR3 nucleotides are TGTGCCAGCAGCTTACTTACAATGATCTATGGCTACACCTTC. It is translated as CASSLLTMIYGYTF.

The chain links TRBV5-6 to TRBJ2-1; D is perhaps TRBD1 (5 bases). The CDR3 has 11 residues. The V gene's germline CDR1 is SGHDT and CDR2 YYEEEE. Between the trimmed V and J ends, which lost 3 bases and 9 bases, there was a span of 7 bases. CDR3 loop: CASSSGREQFF. In DNA, the CDR3 is TGTGCCAGCAGCTCAGGGCGTGAGCAGTTCTTC.

This clone came up once. The J gene is TRBJ2-3, the V gene TRBV4-3, with TRBD2 matching 10 bases. Trimming cost V 2 bases and J 7 bases; bases outside gene matches: 12. Germline values: CDR1 LGHNA, CDR2 YSLEER. This CDR3 is built from 17 residues. In nucleotides, the CDR3 is TGCGCCAGCAGCCAACATGGAGCGGGGGGGGGCACGAATACGCAGTATTTT. Amino acid sequence: CASSQHGAGGGTNTQYF.

The rearrangement uses TRBV6-5 and TRBJ2-7; the match to TRBD2 covers 7 bases. This CDR3 is 13 amino acids long. The ends lost 5 bases at V and 9 bases at J; junction bases unmatched: 10. Germline V gives CDR1 MNHEY, CDR2 SVGAGI. The CDR3 nucleotides are TGTGCCAGCAGTAAGACTAGCCTCCCCGGGCAGTACTTC. Protein: CASSKTSLPGQYF.

The V call is TRBV19, the J call TRBJ2-5, with TRBD2 as a possible D gene (6 bases). Trimming removed 5 bases at V and 5 bases at J, with 21 bases between. There are 16 residues in the CDR3. From germline, CDR1 is LNHDA and CDR2 SQIVND (reference sequence). The CDR3 DNA follows: TGTGCCAGTAGTTGGGGCGGGCTGAGGACTACCGAGACCCAGTACTTC. Residues: CASSWGGLRTTETQYF.

This clone has a handful of counts. The gene calls are TRBV7-2 and TRBJ1-2, with 8 bases that match TRBD1. Germline V gene sequence: CDR1 SGHTA, CDR2 FQGNSA. With 6 bases clipped from V and 2 bases from J, the junction kept 17 bases outside the gene matches. This CDR3 is 18 amino acids long. The CDR3 sequence is CASSHYGQGSVSNYGYTF. CDR3 DNA: TGTGCCAGCAGTCACTACGGACAGGGCTCAGTGTCAAACTATGGCTACACCTTC.

The rearrangement joins TRBV6-1 to TRBJ2-7, with D maybe TRBD1 (5 bases). CDR1 is MNHNS, CDR2 SASEGT, per germline. The CDR3 totals 18 residues. V dropped 3 bases and J dropped 1 base, with 22 bases sitting between them. The chain's CDR3 is CASSEVRRPGRDSYEQYF. The CDR3 DNA follows: TGTGCCAGCAGTGAGGTGCGTAGACCGGGCAGGGATTCCTACGAGCAGTACTTC.

The chain employs TRBV9 and TRBJ1-2, with D tentatively TRBD1 (5 bases). The V gene's germline CDR1 is SGDLS and CDR2 YYNGEE. Trimming removed 0 bases from V and 3 bases from J, with 12 bases in between. The CDR3 has 15 residues. DNA for the CDR3: TGTGCCAGCAGCGTAGATTACAGGAGACACTATGGCTACACCTTC. This translates into CASSVDYRRHYGYTF.

J is TRBJ1-2 and V is TRBV28, with 9 positions matching TRBD1. The CDR3 contains 15 residues. The germline gives CDR1 MDHEN, CDR2 SYDVKM. V shed 5 bases and J 7 bases; nucleotides not matched to a gene: 11. The CDR3 spells CASSPIPGQGTGYTF. The DNA of the CDR3 is TGTGCCAGCAGTCCTATCCCCGGACAGGGGACTGGCTACACCTTC.

This chain links TRBV19 with TRBJ2-5; 9 bases are a match to TRBD1. Germline CDR1 is LNHDA and CDR2 is SQIVND (reference sequence). The CDR3 length is 15 residues. J gave up 4 bases and V 7 bases, and 10 bases lay outside the gene matches. The CDR3 region has the DNA TGTGCCAGTAAGAACTCCGGGACAGGGAGAGAGACCCAGTACTTC. This codes for CASKNSGTGRETQYF.

Remarks on this clone: At one of its ends the junction is not consistent with the germline gene, which may arise from a read error. The chain is built from TRBV18 and TRBJ1-1, with D possibly TRBD1 on 6 matching bases. CDR1 and CDR2 (germline): KGHSH, LQKENI. The CDR3 runs to 13 residues. The CDR3 sequence is CASSRTDNTKAFF. The CDR3 region has the DNA TGTGCCAGCTCAAGGACAGACAACACTAAAGCTTTCTTT.

This chain connects TRBV11-2 to TRBJ1-1; D is uncertain. The CDR3 runs to 13 residues. CDR1 is SGHAT, CDR2 FQNNGV, per germline. With 5 bases removed from V and 1 base from J, the gap between germline ends came to 8 bases. For the CDR3, the DNA is TGTGCCAGCAGCCCAGCGCCGAACACTGAAGCTTTCTTT. Residues: CASSPAPNTEAFF.

This chain joins TRBV6-5 and TRBJ2-1, with 11 bases lining up with TRBD2. Germline V gene lookup returns CDR1 MNHEY and CDR2 SVGAGI. This CDR3 contains 15 residues. The ends lost 6 bases at V and 5 bases at J; junction bases unmatched: 6. This CDR3 is CASRTPGLADNEQFF. CDR3 nucleotide sequence: TGTGCCAGCAGGACCCCGGGACTAGCGGACAATGAGCAGTTCTTC.

The rearrangement joins TRBV7-9 to TRBJ2-7; D might be TRBD2 (6 bases). Trimming removed 10 bases at V and 0 bases at J, with 10 bases between. This CDR3 contains 12 residues. CDR1 is SEHNR, CDR2 FQNEAQ, per germline (reference sequence). The CDR3 protein is CAIRLDSYEQYF. CDR3 bases: TGTGCCATACGACTAGACTCCTACGAGCAGTACTTC.

This chain joins TRBV11-3 and TRBJ2-1; D might be TRBD2 (6 bases). The germline gives CDR1 SGHNT, CDR2 YENEEA. The CDR3 runs 15 residues. V was clipped by 5 bases and J by 8 bases, with 19 bases between them. CDR3: CASSTGTPDGDEQFF. In DNA form, the CDR3 reads TGTGCCAGCAGCACCGGGACTCCCGATGGGGATGAGCAGTTCTTC.

The chain uses TRBV16 and TRBJ1-5, with TRBD1 as a possible D gene (6 bases). The germline V gene encodes CDR1 KGHSY and CDR2 FQNENV. V was shortened by 6 bases and J by 3 bases, with 15 bases between the two germline ends. The CDR3 is made up of 15 amino acids. CDR3 in amino acids: CASRKDRLHNQPQHF. CDR3 in DNA: TGTGCCAGCAGAAAAGACAGGCTGCACAATCAGCCCCAGCATTTT.

This rearrangement joins TRBV7-2 to TRBJ2-5; 7 bases line up with TRBD1. Germline V gene sequence: CDR1 SGHTA, CDR2 FQGNSA. This CDR3 has 15 amino acids. V was clipped by 5 bases and J by 3 bases; unmatched bases: 9. The CDR3 spells CASSGYGTDKETQYF. The DNA of the CDR3 is TGTGCCAGCAGCGGATATGGGACAGACAAAGAGACCCAGTACTTC.

V gene TRBV6-5 combines with J gene TRBJ1-4; D perhaps matches TRBD1 (5 bases). V lost 0 bases to trimming and J lost 8 bases, with 13 bases between them. CDR3 size: 15 residues. In germline, CDR1 is MNHEY, CDR2 SVGAGI. CDR3 in DNA: TGTGCCAGCAGTTACTCAAGGCAGGGAGGAGAAAAACTGTTTTTT. Its translation: CASSYSRQGGEKLFF.

CDR3: CASSALAGVRGTQYF. In DNA, the CDR3 is TGTGCCAGCAGTGCACTAGCGGGAGTAAGGGGGACCCAGTACTTC. This chain joins TRBV2 and TRBJ2-5; 11 bases agree with TRBD2. V dropped 4 bases and J dropped 7; count of bases not matched to a gene: 8. The CDR3 extends over 15 amino acids. The germline V gene encodes CDR1 SNHLY and CDR2 FYNNEI. The full variable domain, rest sourced from reference TRBV2 and TRBJ2-5, is EPEVTQTPSHQVTQMGQEVILRCVPISNHLYFYWYRQILGQKVEFLVSFYNNEISEKSEIFDDQFSVERPDGSNFTLKIRSTKLEDSAMYFCASSALAGVRGTQYFGPGTRLLVL.

The chain combines TRBV7-2 with TRBJ2-3; tentative D call: TRBD1 (5 bases). Trimming shortened V by 5 bases and J by 2 bases, and 11 bases separated the two germline ends. Germline assignment: CDR1 SGHTA and CDR2 FQGNSA. This CDR3 contains 14 residues. The CDR3 spells CASSNPTDTDTQYF. As DNA, the CDR3 is TGTGCCAGCAGCAATCCGACAGACACAGATACGCAGTATTTT.